Listed below are T cell receptor beta chains from one sample, sequenced in a study of shared clonotypes between healthy human individuals. The repertoire was sequenced with immunoSEQ multiplex PCR; TCRdb's copy has only in-frame clones and lacks some. Of about 320,000 clones in the sample, 80% to 90% are singletons; the top ten hold about 17%. Sequencing used memory CD8+ T cells sorted from blood. The receptors derive from a man aged 18 to 30 in good health. Each CDR3 is given with its conserved first and last residue. The D gene is left open where the match is weak. Some rows have no size entry. The others give once, few or many, or a class for an expanded clone.

cdr3_aa	cdr3_nt	cdr3_length	v_call	j_call	clone_size	d_call
CAWSVLALSGDTQYF	TGTGCCTGGAGTGTACTAGCGCTCTCGGGAGATACGCAGTATTTT	15	TRBV30	TRBJ2-3	once	TRBD2
CASSLGESTEAFF	TGTGCCAGCAGCCTGGGGGAGAGCACTGAAGCTTTCTTT	13	TRBV11-3	TRBJ1-1	.	.
CASSSYYEVHLNTGELFF	TGTGCCAGCAGTTCATATTACGAGGTCCATCTAAACACCGGGGAGCTGTTTTTT	18	TRBV7-9	TRBJ2-2	.	.
CASSSSGGRGAFF	TGTGCCAGCAGTTCATCCGGGGGGCGAGGAGCTTTCTTT	13	TRBV27	TRBJ1-1	.	.
CATSRDSRDGTQGTGELFF	TGTGCCACCAGCAGAGATTCTAGGGATGGGACCCAGGGTACCGGGGAGCTGTTTTTT	19	TRBV15	TRBJ2-2	.	.
CAISDGGGVFNEQFF	TGTGCCATCAGTGACGGCGGCGGCGTCTTCAATGAGCAGTTCTTC	15	TRBV10-3	TRBJ2-1	.	.
CASSLGRPGGSWEMAYEQYF	TGTGCCAGCAGCTTAGGCAGGCCAGGGGGCTCCTGGGAGATGGCCTACGAGCAGTACTTC	20	TRBV7-8	TRBJ2-7	.	TRBD1
CASSWGLAGLGHTGELFF	TGCGCCAGCAGCTGGGGACTAGCGGGCCTGGGCCACACCGGGGAGCTGTTTTTT	18	TRBV5-1	TRBJ2-2	.	TRBD2
CASRDRGNYEQYF	TGTGCCAGCCGGGACAGGGGGAACTACGAGCAGTACTTC	13	TRBV6-6	TRBJ2-7	.	TRBD1
CASSLGTGNGYTF	TGTGCCAGCAGTTTAGGGACAGGGAATGGCTACACCTTC	13	TRBV28	TRBJ1-2	.	TRBD1
CASSLNLGQRGGELFF	TGCGCCAGCAGCCTCAACCTAGGGCAAAGAGGCGGGGAGCTGTTTTTT	16	TRBV4-3	TRBJ2-2	.	.
CASSGYTF	TGTGCCAGCAGTGGCTACACCTTC	8	TRBV6-1	TRBJ1-2	.	.
CASSLTGGADIQYF	TGTGCCAGCAGCTTGACAGGGGGTGCGGACATTCAGTACTTC	14	TRBV5-4	TRBJ2-4	.	TRBD1
CASSVAWGGGSSPLHF	TGTGCCAGCAGTGTGGCTTGGGGAGGGGGCAGTTCACCCCTCCACTTT	16	TRBV6-1	TRBJ1-6	.	TRBD1
CATRTGALNEQFF	TGTGCCACCCGGACAGGGGCCCTCAATGAGCAGTTCTTC	13	TRBV30	TRBJ2-1	.	TRBD1
CAISGTGLETQYF	TGTGCCATCTCCGGGACAGGGTTAGAGACCCAGTACTTC	13	TRBV10-3	TRBJ2-5	.	TRBD1
CASSTAAPDTQYF	TGTGCCAGCAGCACCGCGGCACCAGATACGCAGTATTTT	13	TRBV7-9	TRBJ2-3	.	.
CASSLSLSYEQYF	TGTGCCAGCAGCTTGTCACTGAGCTACGAGCAGTACTTC	13	TRBV5-4	TRBJ2-7	.	.
CASSYRSSYEQYF	TGTGCCAGCAGTTACAGGTCCTCCTACGAGCAGTACTTC	13	TRBV13	TRBJ2-7	.	.
CASSPRGKWTETQYF	TGTGCCAGCAGCCCCAGGGGGAAGTGGACTGAGACCCAGTACTTC	15	TRBV5-6	TRBJ2-5	.	TRBD1
CAGERGNNEQFF	TGTGCCGGGGAGCGGGGTAACAATGAGCAGTTCTTC	12	TRBV7-9	TRBJ2-1	few	TRBD2
CASRWALTYEQYF	TGTGCCAGCCGTTGGGCCCTCACCTACGAGCAGTACTTC	13	TRBV28	TRBJ2-7	.	.
CASSFTGTGYEQYF	TGTGCCAGCAGTTTTACCGGGACAGGCTACGAGCAGTACTTC	14	TRBV25-1	TRBJ2-7	.	TRBD1
CASSEKLRVNTNGYTF	TGTGCCAGCAGTGAAAAACTTCGGGTGAATACGAATGGCTACACCTTC	16	TRBV2	TRBJ1-2	.	.
CASSSGQGNYGYTF	TGTGCCAGCAGTTCCGGACAGGGCAACTATGGCTACACCTTC	14	TRBV27	TRBJ1-2	.	TRBD1
CASNIAGGRDTQYF	TGTGCCAGCAACATAGCGGGAGGGCGCGATACGCAGTATTTT	14	TRBV11-2	TRBJ2-3	.	TRBD2
CASSQAIPYYEQYF	TGCGCCAGCAGCCAGGCGATACCATACTACGAGCAGTACTTC	14	TRBV4-1	TRBJ2-7	.	.
CASSLEWQGTYEQYF	TGTGCCAGCAGTTTAGAATGGCAGGGGACCTACGAGCAGTACTTC	15	TRBV27	TRBJ2-7	.	.
CSVEGVDPRSSDTQYF	TGCAGCGTTGAGGGAGTGGACCCCCGAAGCAGTGATACGCAGTATTTT	16	TRBV29-1	TRBJ2-3	.	.
CSVATGATGELFF	TGCAGCGTTGCTACAGGGGCCACCGGGGAGCTGTTTTTT	13	TRBV29-1	TRBJ2-2	.	TRBD1
CASSYKGRATEAFF	TGTGCCAGCAGCTATAAGGGGCGGGCCACTGAAGCTTTCTTT	14	TRBV27	TRBJ1-1	.	.
CASSKGPYLYEQYF	TGTGCCAGCAGCAAGGGACCTTACCTCTACGAGCAGTACTTC	14	TRBV9	TRBJ2-7	.	.
CASSPDPHQETQYF	TGTGCCAGCAGTCCGGACCCCCACCAAGAGACCCAGTACTTC	14	TRBV28	TRBJ2-5	.	.
CSVEDGTGVLYGYTF	TGCAGCGTTGAAGATGGGACAGGGGTTCTCTATGGCTACACCTTC	15	TRBV29-1	TRBJ1-2	.	TRBD1
CASSEAGGVGYTF	TGTGCCAGCAGTGAAGCGGGAGGGGTTGGCTACACCTTC	13	TRBV6-1	TRBJ1-2	.	.
CASSDRLAVTDTQYF	TGTGCCAGCAGTGACAGACTAGCGGTTACAGATACGCAGTATTTT	15	TRBV6-6	TRBJ2-3	.	TRBD2
CASSSGTGNGEQYF	TGTGCCAGCAGTTCCGGGACAGGGAACGGGGAGCAGTACTTC	14	TRBV27	TRBJ2-7	few	TRBD1
CASSVGGQSTDTQYF	TGTGCCAGCAGCGTAGGAGGACAGAGCACAGATACGCAGTATTTT	15	TRBV9	TRBJ2-3	.	.
CASSVGGRGTGIEPLHF	TGTGCCAGCAGCGTAGGCGGGCGGGGGACAGGGATTGAACCCCTCCACTTT	17	TRBV9	TRBJ1-6	.	TRBD1
CAWSVWDGTYEQYF	TGTGCCTGGAGCGTTTGGGACGGTACCTACGAGCAGTACTTC	14	TRBV30	TRBJ2-7	.	.
CASSSTGPYGYTF	TGTGCCAGCAGCAGTACAGGACCCTATGGCTACACCTTC	13	TRBV6-1	TRBJ1-2	.	.
CASSLPTGTTEAFF	TGTGCCAGCAGCTTGCCCACAGGGACCACTGAAGCTTTCTTT	14	TRBV5-6	TRBJ1-1	.	.
CASSQGQGGSNQPQHF	TGCGCCAGCAGTCAGGGACAGGGCGGGAGCAATCAGCCCCAGCATTTT	16	TRBV23-1	TRBJ1-5	.	TRBD1
CASSLQGLYEQYF	TGTGCCAGCAGTTTACAGGGGCTCTACGAGCAGTACTTC	13	TRBV27	TRBJ2-7	many	.
CASSQDPLAGGGGETQYF	TGCGCCAGCAGCCAAGATCCCCTAGCGGGAGGGGGAGGAGAGACCCAGTACTTC	18	TRBV4-3	TRBJ2-5	.	TRBD2
CASSLSAQGYEQYF	TGTGCCAGCAGCTTAAGCGCACAGGGTTACGAGCAGTACTTC	14	TRBV13	TRBJ2-7	.	.
CATSRGDRQVVDTQYF	TGTGCCACCAGCAGAGGGGATAGGCAGGTGGTGGATACGCAGTATTTT	16	TRBV15	TRBJ2-3	.	.
CASSSGGHTEAFF	TGTGCCAGCAGTTCGGGGGGCCACACTGAAGCTTTCTTT	13	TRBV6-5	TRBJ1-1	.	.